This TCR beta chain is from a study of molecular identifiers for immune sequencing clone quantification. Whole-study results and caveats: Highly expanded clone sizes could be underestimated by identical TCR molecules that share a barcode. Clones exceeding 20 RNA copies carried over 99% of effector molecules but under 1% of naive-cell molecules.

This clonotype was observed at least ten times. The target antigen is unknown. V was trimmed by 1 base and J by 5 bases, leaving 3 bases between them. The CDR3 spans 11 residues. Germline V CDR1 and CDR2: GTSNPN, SVGIG (reference sequence). As previously described, bulk TCR libraries were made using listed TCR primers. MiXCR, applied by TCRdb to the PCR reads, yields one record per CDR3 protein. In the table there are more than 450,000 distinct CDR3 sequences, over 20% of which are singletons. Specimen: naive CD8+ T cells from blood, with Jurkat cell RNA spiked in. Subset specified: FACS-sorted CD8+CD4-CCR7+CD45RA+ naive T cells. The J gene is TRBJ2-1, the V gene TRBV30, with unresolved D. The source of this sequence is a human donor in good health. Some libraries in this study had Jurkat cell RNA spiked in. The CDR3 nucleotides are TGTGCCTGGAGTGACCACAATGAGCAGTTCTTC. Encoded protein: CAWSDHNEQFF.